This T cell receptor beta chain was identified in a study of patients and donors after allogeneic stem cell transplantation. TCRdb used MiXCR to reprocess the RT-PCR reads, holding one entry per CDR3 protein. The table shows approximately 200,000 distinct CDR3 sequences, with around an eighth occurring only once. Trimming took off 5 bases at V and 0 bases at J, with 11 bases between the two ends. CDR1 is LGHNA, CDR2 YSLEER, per germline. The CDR3 consists of 16 residues. The clonotype comes from a human donor who was either an allogeneic HSCT recipient or a stem cell or donor lymphocyte infusion donor (not recorded which). It is not recorded whose cells these are; they may come from a transplant donor. V is TRBV4-3 and J is TRBJ2-6; tentatively, D is TRBD2 (6 bases). The source material was blood, either unsorted or a sorted T cell fraction (not recorded which). CDR3 in amino acids: CASSSEDYSGANVLTF. Written as DNA, the CDR3 is TGCGCCAGCAGCTCCGAGGACTACTCTGGGGCCAACGTCCTGACTTTC.